The clone carrying this T cell receptor (beta chain) was recorded many times. Antigen specificity is unknown. Germline values: CDR1 ENHRY, CDR2 SYGVKD. The CDR3 has 15 residues. V dropped 0 bases and J dropped 6 bases, with 14 bases sitting between them. This record comes from a study of T cells after yellow fever vaccination. The study, taken as a whole, reports: At under 98% for CD4 and just over 85% for CD8, most primary-vaccination clones showed up again after the booster.

In making TCR cDNA, 5'RACE template switching added a universal primer site and UMIs to it. TCRdb itself ran the 5' RACE reads through MiXCR, one entry per CDR3 protein. The table includes roughly 340,000 distinct CDR3 sequences, more than 8.5% detected once. The sequence was collected from a man between 18 and 29 years old who received the YFV17D yellow fever vaccine. This chain links TRBV10-3 with TRBJ1-2; D unclear. Sequencing was performed on PBMCs, taken on the day of the first yellow fever vaccination. The CDR3 DNA follows: TGTGCCATCAGTGAGTCCGTGATGGGGAGCCATGGCTACACCTTC. It encodes CAISESVMGSHGYTF.